The clone carrying this TCR beta chain was seen only a few times. The target antigen is unknown. RNA transcripts served as the template for amplifying TCR beta CDR3 regions. The primer set for the first-round RT-PCR of the TCR CDR3 was HTBI. One entry per CDR3 protein, called by TCRdb with MiXCR from the multiplex PCR reads. The repertoire holds 400,000 or so distinct CDR3 sequences, 11% to 15% seen once, with 25% to 30% in the top ten. This sample was included in a study of T cells in Graves' hyperthyroidism and ophthalmopathy. General study results and limits: Ophthalmopathy, which appeared later, was predicted by the model a median about 6 months before onset.

CDR3 length: 13 amino acids. In germline, CDR1 is DFQATT, CDR2 SNEGSKA (reference sequence). Deletions cut 3 bases from V and 6 bases from J, with 11 bases between. The genes are TRBV20-1 and TRBJ2-2; maybe TRBD1 (6 bases). This TCR derives from a man over 45 with Graves' ophthalmopathy. Material: blood. The CDR3 DNA sequence: TGCAGTGCTAGGGGCCAGGGGCCCGGGGAGCTGTTTTTT. This sequence encodes CSARGQGPGELFF.